In its sample, the clone carrying this T cell receptor beta chain was seen a few times. Its target is unknown. This specimen includes other DNA sequences encoding the same CDR3. What was sequenced were expressed TCRB transcripts, since all of the isolated RNA had been reverse transcribed. Libraries were prepared by immunoSEQ multiplex PCR; TCRdb keeps only in-frame clonotypes and omits some of them. The table includes around 250,000 clones, more than 13% detected once. This sample was taken from a study of beta chain features in type 1 diabetes. Overall study: Under 110,000,000 sorted cells were examined across all samples. Study-level findings and limits: Moderately but significantly shorter TCRB CDR3s were found in Type 1 diabetes patients in all four CD4+ subsets. Fewer insertions but more deletions were seen at VDJ junctions in type 1 diabetes patients.

Germline V lookup: CDR1 SGDLS, CDR2 YYNGEE. After removal of 0 bases from V and 2 bases from J, the junction contained 6 bases not matched to a gene. The CDR3 totals 18 residues. The rearrangement joins TRBV9 to TRBJ2-3, with TRBD2 matching 13 bases. The specimen was naive CD4+ T cells from blood. The TCR comes from a man younger than 45 with type 1 diabetes. The CDR3 reads CASSVDGGLAGFTDTQYF. The CDR3 DNA follows: TGTGCCAGCAGCGTAGATGGGGGACTAGCGGGATTCACAGATACGCAGTATTTT.